The present T cell receptor (beta chain) was sequenced within a study of PD-L1 blockade in urothelial cancer. Generated by immunoSEQ multiplex PCR, the TCRdb table keeps only in-frame clones and is missing some. The table has around 70,000 clones, roughly 80% seen once. This CDR3 region has 13 residues. Germline V gives CDR1 ENHRY, CDR2 SYGVKD. V lost 10 bases to trimming and J lost 2 bases; unmatched junction nucleotides: 3. The origin of this receptor is a man in his sixties or seventies with urothelial cancer. The chain couples TRBV10-3 to TRBJ2-1; 9 bases are a match to TRBD1. The input for sequencing was PBMCs, taken around atezolizumab (anti-PD-L1) treatment. The CDR3 DNA follows: TGTGCCACCGGGACAGGGACCTACAATGAGCAGTTCTTC. Its protein product is CATGTGTYNEQFF.